This T cell receptor (beta chain) was sequenced for a study of shared clonotypes between healthy human individuals. A word on this clone: Its antigen is unidentified.

Naive CD8 isolation took CD45RO-negative cells positively selected for CCR7 and excluded terminally differentiated effector memory CD45RA+ cells. Several immunoSEQ 96-well plates shared each subset's DNA, each plate a replicate. TCRdb keeps only in-frame clones here, not all; method: immunoSEQ multiplex PCR. The repertoire has a few million clones, around 93% of them found once; the top ten carry approximately 1.6%. V lost 3 bases and J lost 0, with 5 bases in between. CDR3 length equals 14 residues. Looked up from germline, CDR1 is MDHEN and CDR2 is SYDVKM. Study results and caveats: Incompleteness in sorted-subset sequencing, despite large depth, was shown by rarefaction. Around 4.7% of naive CD4 clonotypes were shared across a few donors.

The sequenced sample consisted of naive CD8+ T cells from PBMCs. This sequence joins TRBV28 and TRBJ1-4; D is uncertain. This clonotype was sampled from a man aged 18 to 29 in good health. Some clones in this sample may be carry-over from other donors' samples. The CDR3 region is CASSFRTTNEKLFF. The DNA for the CDR3 is TGTGCCAGCAGTTTTAGGACAACTAATGAAAAACTGTTTTTT.